Listed below are T cell receptor beta chains from one sample, sequenced in a study of blood T cell repertoires in COVID-19. Clones were sequenced by immunoSEQ multiplex PCR, and TCRdb holds only the in-frame ones, with some missing. This table has roughly 260,000 clones, about 83% appearing once. The sample was PBMCs or T cells enriched from blood (not recorded which). The receptors derive from a woman between 35 and 50 years old who had been exposed to COVID-19. Each CDR3 is given with its conserved first and last residue. Fields, in order: V gene, CDR3 protein.

TRBV3-1/TRBV3-2	CASSLRQGGTYEQYF
TRBV19	CASRPGQANTGELFF
TRBV7-3	CASSLARGADTQYF
TRBV6-2/TRBV6-3	CASSYLGTGSEKLFF
TRBV5-1	CASSLGPDTYEQYF
TRBV28	CASSLTGLTYEQYF
TRBV6-5	CASTLTGTNTEAFF
TRBV7-9	CASSLVPRGEQYF
TRBV7-3	CASSLTAQGETQYF
TRBV29-1	CSAEALGQFSYNEQFF
TRBV3-1/TRBV3-2	CASSQDLTDNYGYTF
TRBV4-1	CASNDLYSNTGELFF
TRBV7-3	CASSLGGPGLNTGELFF
TRBV12-3/TRBV12-4	CASSPRYGAFF
TRBV5-6	CASSLQGTASYGYTF
TRBV7-9	CASSPGTENTEAFF
TRBV2	CASSDRVETQYF
TRBV9	CASSVVGGLGSPLHF
TRBV27	CASSLIPLLGNTIYF
TRBV5-1	CASSVDKNYGYTF
TRBV5-6	CASSLFLGTRSYEQYF
TRBV11-2	CASTPGAGGNQPQHF
TRBV9	CASSVESGGVYSTDTQYF
TRBV6-5	CASSLRQASNSPLHF
TRBV6-6	CASSYLIGRANQPQHF
TRBV15	CATSRGGQGPNQPQHF
TRBV9	CASSARSGTTYTGELFF
TRBV11-3	CASSLDARSSRGATSNTEAFF
TRBV7-8	CASSLASVYPGELFF
TRBV28	CASSQMTAKGDTEAFF
TRBV13	CASTWWGEGNSPLHF
TRBV5-1	CASSLVGQYYNEQFF
TRBV5-1	CASSLNSGQGNGNEQFF
TRBV12-5	CASGRGERGTEAFF
TRBV5-4	CASSSRSAGEKLFF
TRBV3-1/TRBV3-2	CASSPGAGANVLTF